This TCR beta chain appears in the sequencing data of a study of shared clonotypes between healthy human individuals (dated by TCRdb to 2019 to 2021). General notes on the study: A few men and a couple of women, aged 18 to 49 years, made up the cohort. To increase sequencing depth and limit assay-specific biases, TCR repertoire library preparation and sequencing were carried out by different laboratories using diverse techniques. Blood TCR repertoires of 5 or 6 healthy adults were deeply sequenced to estimate repertoire size and the extent of clonotype sharing between individuals. Per donor, leukapheresis produced somewhere between about 0.9 and 9.5 billion PBMCs. Study-wide conclusions, independent of this receptor: The genetic and exposure-history diversity represented was limited by the small number of donors. Sampling was limited to blood, and TCR repertoires in tissue likely differ from TCR repertoires in blood. Pairwise subsampling indicated that sequencing depth was expected to affect the degree of clonotype sharing among donors.

About this clone itself: Its antigen is not yet known. Base qualities are not recorded, but no much larger clone differs from it by a single base.

As encoded in the germline V gene, CDR1 is SGHTA while CDR2 is FQGNSA. V lost 1 base and J lost 5 bases, and the count of bases not matched to a germline gene is 3. The CDR3 starts with the cysteine, ends with the phenylalanine, and has 14 residues. Only the CDR3 portion is preserved as DNA: 42 bases, with reading frame beginning at the first base. The donors were healthy, HIV-negative adults with no recently reported acute infections or vaccinations. Every donor was a Caucasian adult living in Nashville, Tennessee, USA. For unsorted samples, about 90 million PBMCs were counted and genomic DNA was extracted with the QIAamp DNA Blood Mini kit. Blood was collected by leukapheresis, and PBMCs were isolated by Ficoll-Histopaque density gradient centrifugation and then cryopreserved in liquid nitrogen vapor phase. Using the deep immunoSEQ assay, multiplex PCR amplified TCR CDR3 regions from genomic DNA. Extracted genomic DNA from each cell subset was spread evenly across all wells of several immunoSEQ 96-well plates, with each plate serving as a replicate. For unsorted PBMC, approximately 290 ng genomic DNA, equal to about 30,000 T cell genomes, was loaded into each replicate PCR. Unsorted PBMC genomic DNA was sequenced across ten immunoSEQ deep assay plates. Purified libraries were measured with a Qubit 3.0 fluorometer, size-checked on a Bioanalyzer 2100, and measured again with the KAPA Library Quantification kit. Each immunoSEQ 96-well plate was sequenced on its own single-read 150-cycle Illumina NextSeq 550 flow cell. The authors' pipeline ran thus. Because the immunoSEQ output included only junctional sequences and no quality scores, the filtering could not be the same as the filtering used for full-length reads. Sequences were annotated with PyIR, a Python wrapper for IgBLAST v1.9, using IMGT germline references to assign V/J genes and CDR3. Reads were removed for weak V/J assignments (E-value above 1e-6), missing CDR3, stop codons, out-of-frame junctions, or ambiguous translated residues. A V3J clonotype was defined by an identical inferred V gene, J gene, and CDR3 amino acid sequence. The percentage overlap between two repertoires was calculated by dividing the number of shared unique clonotypes by the size of the smaller repertoire. Three approaches were used to assess repertoire richness: RTK rarefaction, the Chao1 estimator, and Recon v2.1 estimates of unobserved clonotypes. TCRdb provides this immuneACCESS table in a form limited to in-frame rearrangements. Some clones are lacking; in checked studies, under half of them reflect an unresolved V gene, and why the rest are absent is not known. From that table come the V and J calls and clone size; the DNA was used to work out D and trimming. The sample yields about 490,000 clones; around three quarters were counted once. The leading ten clones occupy roughly 12% of the sample.

Material for sequencing was PBMCs. The sequence joins TRBV7-2 to TRBJ1-1, and 8 junction bases match TRBD1. This clonotype was obtained from a woman aged 40 to 55 in good health. Some clones in this sample may be carry-over from other donors' samples. Here the CDR3 is given as CASSLDRGSTEAFF. Read as DNA, the sequence is TGTGCCAGCAGCTTAGACAGGGGGAGTACTGAAGCTTTCTTT.